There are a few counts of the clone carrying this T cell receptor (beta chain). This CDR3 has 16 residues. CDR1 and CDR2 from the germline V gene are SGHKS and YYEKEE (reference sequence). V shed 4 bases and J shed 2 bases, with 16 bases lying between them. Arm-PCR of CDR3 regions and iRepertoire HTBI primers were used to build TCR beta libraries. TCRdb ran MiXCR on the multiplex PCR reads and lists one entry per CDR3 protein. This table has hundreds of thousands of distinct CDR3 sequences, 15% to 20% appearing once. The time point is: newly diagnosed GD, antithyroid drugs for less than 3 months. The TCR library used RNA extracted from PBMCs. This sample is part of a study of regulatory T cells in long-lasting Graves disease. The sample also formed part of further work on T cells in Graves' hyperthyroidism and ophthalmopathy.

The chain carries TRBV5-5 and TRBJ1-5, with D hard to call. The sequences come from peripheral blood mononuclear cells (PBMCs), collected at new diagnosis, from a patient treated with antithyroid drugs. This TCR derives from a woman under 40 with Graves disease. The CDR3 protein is CASSPMLGSRNQPQHF. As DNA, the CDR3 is TGTGCCAGCAGCCCAATGTTAGGCTCTCGCAATCAGCCCCAGCATTTT.